This record looks at one TCR beta chain sequence and its context. The antigen remains undetermined. The data were taken from a study of T-cell memory formation after mild COVID-19. Study as a whole: Largely donor-specific sequence clusters came from a couple of donors. Overall study results and limits: Those CD4+ clones that contracted were mainly in CM and EM (CD8+ ones in EMRA). Later expanders leaned toward CD4+, whereas clones contracting from day 15 to 85 were balanced CD4/CD8.

V was clipped by 7 bases and J by 0 bases, with 12 bases between them. In germline, CDR1 is ENHRY, CDR2 SYGVKD. The CDR3 consists of 14 residues. After 5'RACE with constant-segment primers, TCR alpha and TCR beta cDNA libraries carrying sample barcodes and UMIs were obtained. TCRdb re-called the 5' RACE reads with MiXCR, one entry per CDR3 protein. This table holds hundreds of thousands of distinct CDR3 sequences, around 8% found once. Material for sequencing was PBMCs or a T cell subset sorted from them (not recorded which). The receptor was derived from a man younger than 30 who had mild COVID-19 (a few samples of this study predate the infection). Cell type and time point are not known. The chain carries TRBV10-3 and TRBJ2-5, with TRBD2 as a possible D gene (7 bases). The CDR3 loop reads CAIKGGANQETQYF. The CDR3 DNA follows: TGTGCCATCAAGGGGGGGGCGAACCAAGAGACCCAGTACTTC.